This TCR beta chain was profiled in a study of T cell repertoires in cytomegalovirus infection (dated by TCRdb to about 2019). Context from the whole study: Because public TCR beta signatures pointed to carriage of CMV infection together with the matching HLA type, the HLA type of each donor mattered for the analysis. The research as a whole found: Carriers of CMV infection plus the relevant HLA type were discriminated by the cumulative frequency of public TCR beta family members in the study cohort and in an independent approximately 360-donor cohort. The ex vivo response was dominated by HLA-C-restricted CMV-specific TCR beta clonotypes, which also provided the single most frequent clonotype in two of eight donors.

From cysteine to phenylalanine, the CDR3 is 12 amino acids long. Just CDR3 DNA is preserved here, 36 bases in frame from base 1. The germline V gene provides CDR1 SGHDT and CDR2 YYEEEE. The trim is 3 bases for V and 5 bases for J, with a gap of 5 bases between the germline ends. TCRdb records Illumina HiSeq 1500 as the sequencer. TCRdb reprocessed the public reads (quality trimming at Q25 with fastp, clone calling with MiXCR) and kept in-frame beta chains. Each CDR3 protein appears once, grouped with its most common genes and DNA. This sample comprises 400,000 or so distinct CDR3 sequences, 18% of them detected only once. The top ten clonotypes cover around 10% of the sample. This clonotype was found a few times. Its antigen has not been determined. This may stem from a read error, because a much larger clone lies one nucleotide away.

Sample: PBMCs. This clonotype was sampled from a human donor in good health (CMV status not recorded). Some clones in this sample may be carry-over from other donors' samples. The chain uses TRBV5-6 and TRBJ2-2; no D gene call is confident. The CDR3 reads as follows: CASSSTTGELFF. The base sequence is TGTGCCAGCAGCTCCACTACCGGGGAGCTGTTTTTT.